These T cell receptor beta chains were read from a single sample in a study of T cell responses to AZD1222 COVID-19 vaccine. Using immunoSEQ multiplex PCR, the repertoire was profiled, and TCRdb retains in-frame clones only, with some absent. The table has roughly 200,000 clones, roughly 92% seen once. The input for sequencing was peripheral blood, taken on day 0 of AZD1222 vaccination. The receptor source for this set is an adult in good health. Both conserved end residues are part of each CDR3. The D gene is left open where the match is weak. Not every row has a clone size; where given, it reads once, few, many or a size class.

size: NA
D: NA
V: TRBV4-2
J: TRBJ2-5
DNA: TGTGCCAGCAGCCAAGCGGGGGCTGGAGAGACCCAGTACTTC
CDR3: CASSQAGAGETQYF

size: NA
D: NA
V: TRBV5-4
J: TRBJ2-7
DNA: TGTGCCAGCAGCTTACAAGACTCCGGCGCCTACGAGCAGTACTTC
CDR3: CASSLQDSGAYEQYF

size: NA
D: TRBD1
V: TRBV6-5
J: TRBJ1-5
DNA: TGTGCCAGCAGTAGAGGGGGCATGGGCAATCAGCCCCAGCATTTT
CDR3: CASSRGGMGNQPQHF

size: NA
D: NA
V: TRBV11-2
J: TRBJ1-1
DNA: TGTGCCAGCAGCCCGGATAACACTGAAGCTTTCTTT
CDR3: CASSPDNTEAFF

size: NA
D: TRBD2
V: TRBV5-1
J: TRBJ2-1
DNA: TGCGCCAGCAGCGACGGGGGGACCAATGAGCAGTTCTTC
CDR3: CASSDGGTNEQFF

size: NA
D: NA
V: TRBV7-8
J: TRBJ1-4
DNA: TGTGCCAGCAGCTTAGAGGGTCTTTCTAATGAAAAACTGTTTTTT
CDR3: CASSLEGLSNEKLFF

size: once
D: NA
V: TRBV27
J: TRBJ2-6
DNA: TGTGCCAGCAGTTTTTTTTCCGGGGCCAACGTCCTGACTTTC
CDR3: CASSFFSGANVLTF

size: NA
D: TRBD1
V: TRBV6-5
J: TRBJ1-2
DNA: TGTGCCAGCACTGTGGGACAGCTGGATGGCTACACCTTC
CDR3: CASTVGQLDGYTF

size: NA
D: NA
V: TRBV6-2/TRBV6-3
J: TRBJ2-5
DNA: TGTGCCAGCAGTAAGCGGACGGCGAGAGAAGAGACCCAGTACTTC
CDR3: CASSKRTAREETQYF

size: NA
D: NA
V: TRBV9
J: TRBJ1-1
DNA: TGTGCCAGCAGCGTAGGCCAGGGGAAGACTGAAGCTTTCTTT
CDR3: CASSVGQGKTEAFF

size: NA
D: NA
V: TRBV7-9
J: TRBJ1-6
DNA: TGTGCCAGCAGCGGCGGTGATTCACCCCTCCACTTT
CDR3: CASSGGDSPLHF

size: NA
D: NA
V: TRBV19
J: TRBJ1-4
DNA: TGTGCCAGTAGGAGCCAGCCAACTAATGAAAAACTGTTTTTT
CDR3: CASRSQPTNEKLFF

size: NA
D: NA
V: TRBV2
J: TRBJ2-1
DNA: TGTGCCAGCAGTGGAGACCAGGGATCATACAATGAGCAGTTCTTC
CDR3: CASSGDQGSYNEQFF

size: NA
D: TRBD1
V: TRBV7-2
J: TRBJ1-2
DNA: TGTGCCAGCAGCTTAGGCGGGACAGGGGTCCAAGGGACCTTC
CDR3: CASSLGGTGVQGTF

size: NA
D: TRBD1
V: TRBV5-1
J: TRBJ1-1
DNA: TGCGCCAGCGGAGTGGGACAGTCCCACACTGAAGCTTTCTTT
CDR3: CASGVGQSHTEAFF

size: once
D: NA
V: TRBV10-2
J: TRBJ2-7
DNA: TGCGCCAGCAGGGCTGGGGCAGGCCTAAACTACGAGCAGTACTTC
CDR3: CASRAGAGLNYEQYF

size: NA
D: NA
V: TRBV2
J: TRBJ2-2
DNA: TGTGCCAGCAGTGCTCCAGGAGGGGCCGGGGAGCTGTTTTTT
CDR3: CASSAPGGAGELFF

size: NA
D: TRBD1
V: TRBV11-3
J: TRBJ1-1
DNA: TGTGCCAGCAGCACGACAGGGGCGACGAACACTGAAGCTTTCTTT
CDR3: CASSTTGATNTEAFF

size: NA
D: NA
V: TRBV6-5
J: TRBJ1-4
DNA: TGTGCCAGCAGTTACTCTGGGAGAACTAATGAAAAACTGTTTTTT
CDR3: CASSYSGRTNEKLFF

size: NA
D: NA
V: TRBV29-1
J: TRBJ1-4
DNA: TGCAGCGTTGAAATGCTAGATGAAAAACTGTTTTTT
CDR3: CSVEMLDEKLFF

size: NA
D: NA
V: TRBV6-2/TRBV6-3
J: TRBJ2-1
DNA: TGTGCCAGCAGTTACGGGCAGAGGTCTATCAATGAGCAGTTCTTC
CDR3: CASSYGQRSINEQFF

size: NA
D: NA
V: TRBV15
J: TRBJ2-7
DNA: TGTGCCACCAGCAGAGAAGGCGGGGCACAAGCCTACGAGCAGTACTTC
CDR3: CATSREGGAQAYEQYF

size: NA
D: NA
V: TRBV29-1
J: TRBJ1-2
DNA: TGCAGCGTTGAAGATCCCGCCAGGGGCGATGGCTACACCTTC
CDR3: CSVEDPARGDGYTF

size: NA
D: NA
V: TRBV18
J: TRBJ2-5
DNA: TGTGCCAGCTCACCGATGGGGGCCGGAGAGACCCAGTACTTC
CDR3: CASSPMGAGETQYF

size: NA
D: NA
V: TRBV7-9
J: TRBJ2-2
DNA: TGTGCCAGCAGCTCCCCGGCGGGCGCGAACACCGGGGAGCTGTTTTTT
CDR3: CASSSPAGANTGELFF

size: NA
D: TRBD2
V: TRBV9
J: TRBJ2-3
DNA: TGTGCCAGCAGCGCATCTAGCGGTATCACAGATACGCAGTATTTT
CDR3: CASSASSGITDTQYF

size: NA
D: NA
V: TRBV24-1
J: TRBJ1-1
DNA: TGTGCCACCAGTGACCCCGGCCTCCCTGAAGCTTTCTTT
CDR3: CATSDPGLPEAFF

size: NA
D: NA
V: TRBV6-5
J: TRBJ1-3
DNA: TGTGCCAGCAGTTTCGACAGGAGATTTGGAAACACCATATATTTT
CDR3: CASSFDRRFGNTIYF

size: NA
D: TRBD1
V: TRBV20-1
J: TRBJ2-7
DNA: TGCAGTGCTACAGGGGGCTACGAGCAGTACTTC
CDR3: CSATGGYEQYF

size: NA
D: NA
V: TRBV7-3
J: TRBJ2-2
DNA: TGTGCCAGCAGCTCCCCAAGTCGGTCGGGGGAGCTGTTTTTT
CDR3: CASSSPSRSGELFF

size: NA
D: TRBD1
V: TRBV5-1
J: TRBJ1-4
DNA: TGCGCCAGCAGCTTGGCGCCAGGGGGCGGTGGTGAAAAACTGTTTTTT
CDR3: CASSLAPGGGGEKLFF

size: NA
D: NA
V: TRBV24-1
J: TRBJ2-3
DNA: TGTGCCACCAGTCCAAGGGGGGTTACAGATACGCAGTATTTT
CDR3: CATSPRGVTDTQYF

size: NA
D: TRBD1
V: TRBV11-2
J: TRBJ2-5
DNA: TGTGCCAGCAGCCAATGGGACAGGGGGGGGCAAGAGACCCAGTACTTC
CDR3: CASSQWDRGGQETQYF